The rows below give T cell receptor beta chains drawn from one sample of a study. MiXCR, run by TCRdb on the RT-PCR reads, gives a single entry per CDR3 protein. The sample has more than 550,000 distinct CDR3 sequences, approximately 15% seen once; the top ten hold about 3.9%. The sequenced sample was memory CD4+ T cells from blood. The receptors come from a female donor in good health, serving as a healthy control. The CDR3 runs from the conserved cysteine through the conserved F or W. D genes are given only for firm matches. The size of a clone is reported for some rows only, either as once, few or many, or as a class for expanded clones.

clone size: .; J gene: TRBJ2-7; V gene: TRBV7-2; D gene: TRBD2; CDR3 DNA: TGTGCCAGCAGCTCAAAAGCGGGAGTCGGTGAGCAGTACTTC; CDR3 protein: CASSSKAGVGEQYF
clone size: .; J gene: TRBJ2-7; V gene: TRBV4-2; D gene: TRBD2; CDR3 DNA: TGTGCCAGCAGCCAAGATTTGAGCGGGAGACTCTACGAGCAGTACTTC; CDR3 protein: CASSQDLSGRLYEQYF
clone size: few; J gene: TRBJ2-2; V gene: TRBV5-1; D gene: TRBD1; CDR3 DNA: TGCGCCAGCAGCTTGAGGGGACAGGGAACCGGGGAGCTGTTTTTT; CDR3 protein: CASSLRGQGTGELFF
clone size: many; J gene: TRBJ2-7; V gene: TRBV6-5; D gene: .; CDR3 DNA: TGTGCCAGCAGTCCTGGATCGGGGAGACGGACCTCCTACGAGCAGTACTTC; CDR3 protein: CASSPGSGRRTSYEQYF
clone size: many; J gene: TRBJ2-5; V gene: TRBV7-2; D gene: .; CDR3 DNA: TGTGCCAGCAGCTTCAGTGAGACCCAGTACTTC; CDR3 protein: CASSFSETQYF
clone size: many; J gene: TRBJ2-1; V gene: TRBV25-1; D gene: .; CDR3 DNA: TGTGCCAGCACTACTCCCGGGGCCTATGAGCAGTTCTTC; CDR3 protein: CASTTPGAYEQFF
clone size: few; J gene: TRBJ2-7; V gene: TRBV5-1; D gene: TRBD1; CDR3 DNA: TGCGCCAGCAGCGGCTCGGGACAGAAGTACGAGCAGTACTTC; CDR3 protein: CASSGSGQKYEQYF
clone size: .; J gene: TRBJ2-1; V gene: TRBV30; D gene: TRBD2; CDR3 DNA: TGTGCCTGGATTGGGACTAGCGGGAGTAGCTCCTACAATGAGCAGTTCTTC; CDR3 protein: CAWIGTSGSSSYNEQFF
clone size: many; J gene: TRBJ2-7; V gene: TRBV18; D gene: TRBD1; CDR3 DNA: TGTGCCAGCTCACGATCGACAGGGGAGGAGCAGTACTTC; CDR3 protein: CASSRSTGEEQYF
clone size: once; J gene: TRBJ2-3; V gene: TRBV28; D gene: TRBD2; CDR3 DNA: TGTGCCAGCAGCCCTCCGAGGGCGGGAGGAAGCACAGATACGCAGTATTTT; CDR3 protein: CASSPPRAGGSTDTQYF
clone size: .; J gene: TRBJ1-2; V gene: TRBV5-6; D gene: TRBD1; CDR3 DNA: TGTGCCAGCAGCAAGTCGCGGACAGGGGGTGGCTACACCTTC; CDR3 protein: CASSKSRTGGGYTF
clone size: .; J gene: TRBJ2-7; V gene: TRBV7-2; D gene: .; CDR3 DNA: TGTGCCAGCAGCTTAGCCGCAGCCGGGCGCGAGCAGTACTTC; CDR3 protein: CASSLAAAGREQYF
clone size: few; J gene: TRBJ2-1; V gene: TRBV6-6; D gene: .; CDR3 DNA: TGTGCCAGCAGCCGAATACAGGGCCGCTCCTACAATGAGCAGTTCTTC; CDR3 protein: CASSRIQGRSYNEQFF
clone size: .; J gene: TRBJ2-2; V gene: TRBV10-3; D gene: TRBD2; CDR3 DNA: TGTGCCATCAGTGAAATAACTAGCGGGAGGTCAACCGGGGAGCTGTTTTTT; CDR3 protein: CAISEITSGRSTGELFF
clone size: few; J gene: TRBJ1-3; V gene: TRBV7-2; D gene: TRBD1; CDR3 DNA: TGTGCCAGCAGCTTAGCACAGGGGGACACCATATATTTT; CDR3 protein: CASSLAQGDTIYF
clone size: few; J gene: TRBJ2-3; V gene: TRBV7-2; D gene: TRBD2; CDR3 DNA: TGTGCCAGCAGCTTAGAGGCGGGAGCTTTTGGGGATACGCAGTATTTT; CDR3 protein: CASSLEAGAFGDTQYF
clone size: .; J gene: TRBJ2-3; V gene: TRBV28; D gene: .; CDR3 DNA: TGTGCCAGCAGTAGAAGGGAGCATGTCACAGATACGCAGTATTTT; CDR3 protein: CASSRREHVTDTQYF
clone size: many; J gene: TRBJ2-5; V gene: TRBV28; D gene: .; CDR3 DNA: TGTGCCAGCAGCTTAAGACTCCAAGAGACCCAGTACTTC; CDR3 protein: CASSLRLQETQYF
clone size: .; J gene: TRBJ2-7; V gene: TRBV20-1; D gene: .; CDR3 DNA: TGCAGTGCTCGCTCTACCGGCTCCGAGCAGTACTTC; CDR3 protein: CSARSTGSEQYF
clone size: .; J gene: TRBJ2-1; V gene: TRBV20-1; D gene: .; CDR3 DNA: TGCAGTGCTAGTTCGGCAGTCACCTACAATGAGCAGTTCTTC; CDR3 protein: CSASSAVTYNEQFF
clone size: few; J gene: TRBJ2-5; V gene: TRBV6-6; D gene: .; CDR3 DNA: TGTGCCAGCAGCGTGGCCGGGGGGCAGGGTGGGCAAGAGACCCAGTACTTC; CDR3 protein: CASSVAGGQGGQETQYF
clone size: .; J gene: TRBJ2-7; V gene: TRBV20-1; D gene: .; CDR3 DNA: TGCAGTGTCTCAGGGCATTACGAGCAGTACTTC; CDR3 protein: CSVSGHYEQYF
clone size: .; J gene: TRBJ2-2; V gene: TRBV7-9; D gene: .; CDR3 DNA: TGTGCCAGCAGCCCCAACAGGGCGAACACCGGGGAGCTGTTTTTT; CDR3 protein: CASSPNRANTGELFF
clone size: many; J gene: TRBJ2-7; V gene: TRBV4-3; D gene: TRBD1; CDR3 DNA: TGCGCCAGCAGCCAAGATCCTTACAGGGGATCCTACGAGCAGTACTTC; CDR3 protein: CASSQDPYRGSYEQYF
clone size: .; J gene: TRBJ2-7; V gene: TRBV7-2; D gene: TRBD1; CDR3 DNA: TGTGCCAGCAGCTCCGAGCAGCGCGCAGGGGGTGGGTACTTC; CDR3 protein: CASSSEQRAGGGYF
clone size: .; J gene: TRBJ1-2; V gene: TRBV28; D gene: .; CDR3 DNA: TGTGCCAGCAGTCCTTTATGGGTAGACAGCAGGGCGAGGGGCTATGGCTACACCTTC; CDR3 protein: CASSPLWVDSRARGYGYTF
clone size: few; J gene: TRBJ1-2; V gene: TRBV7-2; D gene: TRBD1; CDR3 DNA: TGTGCCAGCAGCCCTGCCACCGGGACAGGGCGCTATGGCTACACCTTC; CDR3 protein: CASSPATGTGRYGYTF